This T cell receptor (beta chain) was sequenced in a study of blood T cell repertoires in COVID-19. Study summary: Some COVID-19 samples were acute and others convalescent; all came from the United States, Italy and Spain.

TCRdb's copy holds only in-frame clones and misses some; the assay was immunoSEQ multiplex PCR. The sample lists over 200,000 clones, around 89% occurring once. This CDR3 contains 14 residues. Trimming removed 4 bases from V and 12 bases from J; junction bases left unmatched: 9. CDR1 and CDR2 from the germline V gene are SGHAT and FQNNGV. The chain is built from TRBV11-2 and TRBJ1-6, with 7 bases fitting TRBD1. The sequence derives from a man aged 25-45 years who had been exposed to COVID-19. The material sequenced was PBMCs or T cells enriched from blood (not recorded which). The CDR3 here is CASSSVQGNLPLHF. CDR3 sequence (DNA): TGTGCCAGCAGCTCAGTACAGGGGAATCTACCCCTCCACTTT.